The 26 T cell receptor beta chains given below trace back to one sample, sequenced in a study of blood T cell repertoires in COVID-19. The assay was immunoSEQ multiplex PCR, and TCRdb's table has in-frame clones only and misses some. This table has 180,000 or so clones, 80% to 90% appearing once. The sample comprised peripheral blood. These receptors came from a woman aged 45-60 years with acute or convalescent COVID-19.

The V gene is TRBV7-2, the J gene TRBJ1-2; the D is unclear. CDR3 size: 14 residues. V dropped 1 base and J dropped 4 bases, with 10 bases sitting between them. From germline, CDR1 is SGHTA and CDR2 FQGNSA. CDR3 region: CASSLVRGGYGYTF. The CDR3 DNA reads TGTGCCAGCAGCTTAGTTCGTGGCGGCTATGGCTACACCTTC.

The rearrangement uses TRBV11-1 and TRBJ2-1, with 7 bases aligning to TRBD2. The junction had 12 bases not matched to a gene; V was cut back by 5 bases and J by 14 bases. Germline assignment: CDR1 SGHAT and CDR2 FQDESV (reference sequence). The CDR3 covers 13 residues. The CDR3 loop reads CASSPGSGGRKFF. In nucleotides, the CDR3 is TGTGCCAGCAGCCCAGGGTCCGGGGGGAGGAAGTTCTTC.

The genes are TRBV6-2 or TRBV6-3 and TRBJ2-4; TRBD2 might be the D (5 bases). Germline CDR1 MNHEY, CDR2 SVGEGT. CDR3 length equals 13 residues. Trimming cost V 6 bases and J 2 bases, with 8 bases left between them. The CDR3 DNA follows: TGTGCCAGCAGCCCCGGGACCAAAAACATTCAGTACTTC. Protein: CASSPGTKNIQYF.

The rearrangement links TRBV25-1 to TRBJ1-1; D gene uncertain. Trimming cost V 3 bases and J 10 bases, with 15 bases left between them. There are 13 residues in the CDR3. Germline V gene data show CDR1 as MGHDK and CDR2 as SYGVNS. The CDR3 nucleotides read TGTGCCAGCAGTGACAGGAGGGTTAGCTCAGCTTTCTTT. This gives the protein CASSDRRVSSAFF.

V is TRBV18 and J is TRBJ1-2; no reliable D call. The CDR3 consists of 14 residues. Trimming took off 3 bases at V and 14 bases at J, with 22 bases between the two ends. CDR1 is KGHSH, CDR2 LQKENI, per germline. CDR3 coding DNA: TGTGCCAGCTCACCTAATCGAGACACCTCTATCGTTACCTTC. Protein: CASSPNRDTSIVTF. Based on the CDR3 plus reference TRBV18 and TRBJ1-2, the full variable domain is NAGVMQNPRHLVRRRGQEARLRCSPMKGHSHVYWYRQLPEEGLKFMVYLQKENIIDESGMPKERFSAEFPKEGPSILRIQQVVRGDSAAYFCASSPNRDTSIVTFGSGTRLTVV.

The chain uses TRBV10-2 and TRBJ2-7; 7 nucleotides align to TRBD2. The trim removed 7 bases at V and 6 bases at J, leaving 6 bases unmatched. The CDR3 extends over 12 amino acids. Germline CDR1 reads WSHSY; CDR2 reads SAAADI. The CDR3 nucleotides are TGCGCCAGCACCCTCGGACTAGGCGAGCAGTACTTC. As protein: CASTLGLGEQYF.

The J gene is TRBJ1-2, the V gene TRBV4-3; 9 bases map to TRBD1. Germline V lookup: CDR1 LGHNA, CDR2 YSLEER. Trimming cost V 4 bases and J 4 bases; bases outside gene matches: 7. CDR3 length equals 15 residues. CDR3 loop: CASSPHRGLGYGYTF. In nucleotides, the CDR3 is TGCGCCAGCAGCCCTCACAGGGGGCTTGGCTATGGCTACACCTTC.

This clone was detected only once. The genes are TRBV6-5 and TRBJ1-5; D possibly corresponds to TRBD1 (5 bases). V lost 5 bases to trimming and J lost 4 bases, with 12 bases between them. Germline lookup yields CDR1 MNHEY and CDR2 SVGAGI. CDR3 length: 14 residues. CDR3 DNA sequence: TGTGCCAGCAGTCCAGGGATTGGGAATCAGCCCCAGCATTTT. It is translated as CASSPGIGNQPQHF.

V gene TRBV19 combines with J gene TRBJ2-1; 11 bases agree with TRBD2. With 7 bases clipped from V and 8 bases from J, the junction kept 13 bases outside the gene matches. The germline gives CDR1 LNHDA, CDR2 SQIVND (reference sequence). The CDR3 is 16 residues long. The CDR3 reads CASTPGGTSGVHEQFF. The DNA of the CDR3 is TGTGCCAGTACCCCCGGGGGGACTAGCGGTGTTCATGAGCAGTTCTTC.

The CDR3 region is CAISEIRGNIQYF. The CDR3 region has the DNA TGTGCCATCAGTGAAATTCGGGGGAACATTCAGTACTTC. The V call is TRBV10-3, the J call TRBJ2-4, with D possibly matching TRBD2 (6 bases). The V and J ends lost 3 bases and 7 bases respectively, with 10 bases between them. Per the germline V gene, CDR1 is ENHRY and CDR2 is SYGVKD. The CDR3 extends over 13 amino acids.

The chain has TRBV19 and TRBJ2-1; 9 positions agree with TRBD2. Trimming took 6 bases from V and 3 from J; bases not matched to a gene: 9. The CDR3 runs to 16 residues. The germline V gene has CDR1 LNHDA and CDR2 SQIVND (reference sequence). The CDR3, as DNA: TGTGCCAGTAGGGGATTAGCGGGAGAGGACTACAATGAGCAGTTCTTC. It encodes CASRGLAGEDYNEQFF.

This clone was counted between two and nine times. This chain joins TRBV5-4 and TRBJ2-2; perhaps TRBD1 as D (5 bases). The length of the CDR3 is 16 residues. Germline CDR1 is SGHNT and CDR2 is YYREEE (reference sequence). V was shortened by 4 bases and J by 5 bases, with 18 bases between the two germline ends. Here the CDR3 reads CASSPPVQGGTGELFF. The CDR3 nucleotides read TGTGCCAGCAGCCCCCCAGTGCAGGGTGGGACCGGGGAGCTGTTTTTT.

The genes are TRBV7-6 and TRBJ1-6; 8 nucleotides line up with TRBD1. Germline CDR1 is SGHVS and CDR2 is FNYEAQ. V trimming: 0 bases; J trimming: 8 bases; junction bases outside the gene matches: 6. CDR3 length equals 16 residues. The CDR3 sequence: CASSLAGRGQHSPLHF. The CDR3 DNA reads TGTGCCAGCAGCTTAGCGGGCAGGGGGCAACATTCACCCCTCCACTTT.

The rearrangement uses TRBV11-3 and TRBJ1-1, with 8 bases that match TRBD1. The V and J ends lost 4 bases and 3 bases, in that order; junction bases with no gene match: 4. Per germline, CDR1 SGHNT and CDR2 YENEEA. This CDR3 comprises 14 residues. The CDR3 DNA reads TGTGCCAGCAGCTGGGGACAGGTAGACACTGAAGCTTTCTTT. Residues: CASSWGQVDTEAFF.

The chain carries TRBV18 and TRBJ2-3, with 12 positions matching TRBD2. V trimming: 6 bases; J trimming: 3 bases; junction bases outside the gene matches: 7. The CDR3 runs to 16 residues. Germline V gives CDR1 KGHSH, CDR2 LQKENI. The CDR3 coding sequence is TGTGCCAGCTCCCCCCGGACTAGCGGGGAAACAGATACGCAGTATTTT. The encoded protein is CASSPRTSGETDTQYF.

The chain has TRBV25-1 and TRBJ1-1; unclear D gene. The V gene's germline CDR1 is MGHDK and CDR2 SYGVNS. V shed 6 bases and J shed 5 bases, with 13 bases lying between them. This CDR3 is built from 13 residues. Here the CDR3 reads CASSSGRNTEAFF. CDR3 DNA sequence: TGTGCCAGCAGCTCGGGGAGGAATACTGAAGCTTTCTTT.

This clone has a handful of counts. The CDR3 loop reads CASSESGTGRAFF. The CDR3 DNA reads as TGCGCCAGCAGTGAGTCCGGGACAGGGAGAGCTTTCTTT. The V and J genes are TRBV10-1 and TRBJ1-1, with 9 bases fitting TRBD1. Germline CDR1 is WNHNN and CDR2 is SYGVQD (reference sequence). V was pared by 0 bases and J by 10 bases, with 3 bases of the junction left unmatched. This CDR3 spans 13 amino acids.

This clone was counted between two and nine times. The rearrangement links TRBV18 to TRBJ1-2; no reliable D call. The CDR3 consists of 14 residues. Germline-derived CDR1 and CDR2 are KGHSH and LQKENI. With 3 bases removed from V and 3 bases from J, the gap between germline ends came to 11 bases. CDR3 region: CASSPIGGDYGYTF. CDR3 nucleotide sequence: TGTGCCAGCTCACCGATCGGAGGTGACTATGGCTACACCTTC.

The DNA of the CDR3 is TGTGCCAGCAGTTCTCCGACTCGCCTGGGGCAGTTCTTC. Protein product: CASSSPTRLGQFF. The chain couples TRBV6-5 to TRBJ2-1; D is unclear. CDR3 size: 13 residues. Per the germline V gene, CDR1 is MNHEY and CDR2 is SVGAGI. V lost 4 bases and J 12 bases, leaving 16 bases between the germline ends.

The rearrangement joins TRBV6-5 to TRBJ1-5; 7 positions agree with TRBD1. CDR3 length: 13 residues. The V segment lost 8 bases and the J segment 7 bases; nucleotides outside the gene matches: 8. Germline assignment: CDR1 MNHEY and CDR2 SVGAGI. CDR3 in amino acids: CASVTGLGQPQHF. CDR3 DNA: TGTGCCAGCGTGACAGGGTTAGGCCAGCCCCAGCATTTT.

V is TRBV19 and J is TRBJ1-5; D might be TRBD1 (6 bases). From germline, CDR1 is LNHDA and CDR2 SQIVND (reference sequence). Trimming removed 9 bases at V and 4 bases at J, with 13 bases between. This CDR3 spans 13 amino acids. The CDR3 nucleotides are TGTGCCAGCAACCAGGGGATAAATCAGCCCCAGCATTTT. Translation: CASNQGINQPQHF.

The gene calls are TRBV19 and TRBJ1-5; D gene unclear. Germline V gene lookup returns CDR1 LNHDA and CDR2 SQIVND (reference sequence). CDR3 length: 15 residues. V was pared by 5 bases and J by 6 bases, with 17 bases between. The CDR3 nucleotides are TGTGCCAGTAGTTCGGAGGGAAGAACGGGTCAGCCCCAGCATTTT. This gives the protein CASSSEGRTGQPQHF.

The genes are TRBV28 and TRBJ2-5; D is unclear. In germline, CDR1 is MDHEN, CDR2 SYDVKM. V was trimmed by 8 bases and J by 7 bases, leaving 8 bases between them. This CDR3 contains 10 residues. The CDR3 coding sequence is TGTGCCAGCCCCTATTTGACCCAGTACTTC. Its protein product is CASPYLTQYF.

The chain uses TRBV27 and TRBJ2-7, with 9 bases fitting TRBD2. The trim removed 5 bases at V and 5 bases at J, leaving 13 bases unmatched. Germline V gene lookup returns CDR1 MNHEY and CDR2 SMNVEV (reference sequence). The CDR3 loop spans 16 amino acids. The CDR3 sequence is CASSLGSGGPGNEQYF. The CDR3 DNA is TGTGCCAGCAGTCTGGGGAGCGGGGGGCCGGGGAACGAGCAGTACTTC.

The V call is TRBV5-8, the J call TRBJ2-3, with 7 bases fitting TRBD1. After removal of 2 bases from V and 0 bases from J, the junction contained 3 bases not matched to a gene. The CDR3 loop spans 15 amino acids. CDR1 SGHTS and CDR2 YDEGEE come from the germline V gene. The CDR3 spells CASSFVTGSTDTQYF. The CDR3 region has the DNA TGTGCCAGCAGCTTCGTGACAGGGAGCACAGATACGCAGTATTTT. The full variable domain, with the rest looked up from reference TRBV5-8 and TRBJ2-3, is EAGVTQSPTHLIKTRGQQATLRCSPISGHTSVYWYQQALGLGLQFLLWYDEGEERNRGNFPPRFSGRQFPNYSSELNVNALELEDSALYLCASSFVTGSTDTQYFGPGTRLTVL.

The chain links TRBV7-9 to TRBJ2-7; unclear D gene. V lost 4 bases, J lost 3 bases, and 16 bases lay in between. The CDR3 extends over 15 amino acids. Germline lookup yields CDR1 SEHNR and CDR2 FQNEAQ (reference sequence). The CDR3 sequence is CASSSGKRSNYEQYF. The CDR3, as DNA: TGTGCCAGCAGCTCTGGTAAACGGAGTAACTACGAGCAGTACTTC.